The next 32 T cell receptor beta chains were all read from a single sample in a study of blood T cell repertoires in COVID-19. Clones were read by immunoSEQ multiplex PCR, and TCRdb kept only the in-frame ones, dropping some. The repertoire holds more than 70,000 clones, with around 84% as singletons. The material sequenced was peripheral blood. These receptors came from a woman older than 75 in a cohort sampled during active or convalescent COVID-19.

A single count supports this clone. The V call is TRBV10-3, the J call TRBJ2-7, with D maybe TRBD1 (6 bases). The CDR3 runs to 14 residues. Trimming removed 6 bases at V and 0 bases at J, with 12 bases between. CDR1 and CDR2 from the germline V gene are ENHRY and SYGVKD. The CDR3 spells CAISFDRFSYEQYF. CDR3 sequence (DNA): TGTGCCATCAGCTTTGACAGGTTCTCCTACGAGCAGTACTTC.

The chain couples TRBV4-2 to TRBJ2-3; D is undetermined. The CDR3 contains 13 residues. The germline V gene encodes CDR1 LGHNA and CDR2 YNFKEQ. V was pared by 0 bases and J by 7 bases, with 8 bases between. Here the CDR3 DNA reads TGTGCCAGCAGCCAAGATCGGTCATATACGCAGTATTTT. The encoded protein is CASSQDRSYTQYF.

This clone was recorded once. This rearrangement joins TRBV19 to TRBJ2-3; 12 bases line up with TRBD2. The germline CDR1 and CDR2 sequences are LNHDA and SQIVND (reference sequence). J gave up 2 bases and V 4 bases, and 16 bases lay outside the gene matches. The CDR3 is made up of 20 amino acids. CDR3 coding DNA: TGTGCCAGTAGTAAGGGAACTAGCGGGAGGTCGGTTTCCACCACAGATACGCAGTATTTT. It specifies CASSKGTSGRSVSTTDTQYF. Full variable domain (remainder filled in from reference TRBV19 and TRBJ2-3): DGGITQSPKYLFRKEGQNVTLSCEQNLNHDAMYWYRQDPGQGLRLIYYSQIVNDFQKGDIAEGYSVSREKKESFPLTVTSAQKNPTAFYLCASSKGTSGRSVSTTDTQYFGPGTRLTVL.

The rearrangement uses TRBV5-4 and TRBJ1-2, with D perhaps TRBD1 (6 bases). Trimming left V 5 bases short and J 5 bases short, with 19 bases between. The germline CDR1 and CDR2 sequences are SGHNT and YYREEE (reference sequence). The CDR3 sequence is 15 residues long. The DNA of the CDR3 is TGTGCCAGCAGTTCGTACCGGGACAACCCATATGGCTACACCTTC. This codes for CASSSYRDNPYGYTF.

V gene TRBV6-5 combines with J gene TRBJ2-2; the match to TRBD2 covers 7 bases. Germline V CDR1 and CDR2: MNHEY, SVGAGI. V trimming: 7 bases; J trimming: 6 bases; junction bases outside the gene matches: 11. The CDR3 is 15 amino acids. The CDR3: CASKGGLVGPGELFF. The CDR3 DNA follows: TGTGCCAGCAAGGGTGGACTAGTCGGTCCCGGGGAGCTGTTTTTT.

V gene TRBV7-5 combines with J gene TRBJ1-1; TRBD1, the table's D call, was not compared with the DNA. TRBV7-5 counts as a pseudogene. This CDR3 is built from 12 residues. The CDR3 loop is CARSFMGARAFF. For the CDR3, the DNA is TGTGCCAGAAGCTTTATGGGGGCGCGGGCTTTCTTT.

V usage is TRBV15 and J usage is TRBJ2-3; a possible D gene is TRBD2 (6 bases). V was clipped by 9 bases and J by 4 bases, with 17 bases between them. The germline V gene encodes CDR1 LNHNV and CDR2 YYDKDF (reference sequence). There are 14 residues in the CDR3. The CDR3 sequence is CATGPRSGADTQYF. CDR3 coding DNA: TGTGCCACAGGCCCTAGGTCGGGGGCAGATACGCAGTATTTT.

The CDR3 here is CASSLNFGLAGSSYNEQFF. The CDR3 DNA is TGTGCCAGCAGTTTAAATTTTGGGCTAGCGGGAAGCTCCTACAATGAGCAGTTCTTC. This chain connects TRBV27 to TRBJ2-1; 9 bases line up with TRBD2. This CDR3 comprises 19 residues. With 2 bases clipped from V and 0 bases from J, the junction kept 11 bases outside the gene matches. Germline V CDR1 and CDR2: MNHEY, SMNVEV (reference sequence).

The chain employs TRBV19 and TRBJ2-2; the match to TRBD2 covers 9 bases. Per germline, CDR1 LNHDA and CDR2 SQIVND (reference sequence). This CDR3 comprises 17 residues. V was pared by 5 bases and J by 4 bases, with 11 bases of the junction left unmatched. CDR3 amino acids: CASSAQALAGRTGELFF. CDR3 nucleotides: TGTGCCAGTAGTGCCCAGGCCCTAGCGGGACGCACCGGGGAGCTGTTTTTT.

This chain uses TRBV30 with TRBJ1-5; the D gene is possibly TRBD1 (5 bases). Trimming cost V 3 bases and J 7 bases, with 13 bases left between them. The germline V gene encodes CDR1 GTSNPN and CDR2 SVGIG (reference sequence). The CDR3 runs to 13 residues. This CDR3 is CAWSIDSRQPQHF. The CDR3 region has the DNA TGTGCCTGGAGCATCGACAGTCGCCAGCCCCAGCATTTT.

CDR3 sequence reads: CASSSGDRGLKNIQYF. As DNA, the CDR3 is TGTGCCAGCAGCTCAGGAGACAGGGGGCTAAAAAACATTCAGTACTTC. The chain has TRBV5-4 and TRBJ2-4, with 10 bases aligning to TRBD1. Germline V gene sequence: CDR1 SGHNT, CDR2 YYREEE (reference sequence). This CDR3 is 16 amino acids long. V shed 3 bases, J shed 4 bases, and the junction held 7 bases outside the gene matches.

The CDR3 nucleotides read TGTGCCAGCAGCCCTTGGGACAGAGGGCTCGGAGGCTACACCTTC. The encoded protein is CASSPWDRGLGGYTF. The rearrangement uses TRBV5-4 and TRBJ1-2; TRBD1 agrees at 7 bases. Losses at the gene ends were 4 bases for V and 8 bases for J; bases not matched to a gene: 14. Germline V gene sequence: CDR1 SGHNT, CDR2 YYREEE (reference sequence). CDR3 length equals 15 residues.

The chain couples TRBV11-2 to TRBJ1-2; D is possibly TRBD1 (5 bases). The V end was cut by 0 bases, the J end by 6 bases, with 14 bases between. Germline CDR1 reads SGHAT; CDR2 reads FQNNGV. This CDR3 has 15 amino acids. The CDR3 protein is CASSLDLAGWDGYTF. CDR3 nucleotides: TGTGCCAGCAGCTTAGATCTGGCAGGGTGGGATGGCTACACCTTC.

The chain uses TRBV7-2 and TRBJ2-7; the D gene is possibly TRBD1 (6 bases). Trimming removed 4 bases at V and 0 bases at J, with 7 bases between. The CDR3 runs 13 residues. Germline values: CDR1 SGHTA, CDR2 FQGNSA. In DNA form, the CDR3 reads TGTGCCAGCAGCTGGGGACACTCCTACGAGCAGTACGTC. The encoded protein is CASSWGHSYEQYV.

The V and J genes are TRBV9 and TRBJ2-7; TRBD2 matches at 7 bases. V shed 4 bases, J shed 1 base, and the junction held 11 bases outside the gene matches. The CDR3 totals 16 residues. The germline V gene has CDR1 SGDLS and CDR2 YYNGEE. CDR3 in amino acids: CASSPLGRESSYEQYF. The DNA for the CDR3 is TGTGCCAGCAGCCCCCTCGGGCGGGAGAGTTCCTACGAGCAGTACTTC.

J is TRBJ1-6 and V is TRBV5-4, with a possible D match to TRBD1 (5 bases). Germline-derived CDR1 and CDR2 are SGHNT and YYREEE (reference sequence). This CDR3 contains 15 residues. Trimming shortened V by 0 bases and J by 6 bases, and 10 bases separated the two germline ends. The CDR3 coding sequence is TGTGCCAGCAGCTTGGAGCCAGGGTCTAATTCACCCCTCCACTTT. Amino acids: CASSLEPGSNSPLHF.

The chain uses TRBV7-9 and TRBJ1-2, with D hard to call. V shed 7 bases and J shed 8 bases, with 20 bases lying between them. The CDR3 extends over 14 amino acids. Per germline, CDR1 SEHNR and CDR2 FQNEAQ (reference sequence). The CDR3, as DNA: TGTGCCAGCACTTCCCCTGCAAAGTACAAGGGCTACACCTTC. It codes for CASTSPAKYKGYTF.

The chain is built from TRBV11-2 and TRBJ1-2; D ambiguous. Germline V gives CDR1 SGHAT, CDR2 FQNNGV. The CDR3 spans 14 residues. V was trimmed by 3 bases and J by 5 bases, leaving 13 bases between them. The CDR3 region is CASSLRPGWYGYTF. The CDR3 bases are TGTGCCAGCAGCTTGCGCCCCGGGTGGTATGGCTACACCTTC.

The V and J genes are TRBV6-2 or TRBV6-3 and TRBJ2-5; 7 bases align to TRBD1. There are 15 residues in the CDR3. Per the germline V gene, CDR1 is MNHEY and CDR2 is SVGEGT. The V gene end was trimmed by 2 bases and the J gene end by 8 bases; junction bases not matched to a gene: 11. For the CDR3, the DNA is TGTGCCAGCAGTTACGCTCCCGGGACAGCTAGAACCCAGTACTTC. Translated: CASSYAPGTARTQYF.

The genes are TRBV6-6 and TRBJ1-1, with TRBD1 matching over 7 bases. With V trimmed by 6 bases and J by 7 bases, 8 bases remained unmatched. The CDR3 sequence is 13 residues long. Germline loops: CDR1 MNHNY, CDR2 SVGAGI (reference sequence). The CDR3 region has the DNA TGTGCCAGCAGAGTCGAGGGGGCGAATGAAGCTTTCTTT. This sequence encodes CASRVEGANEAFF.

The V call is TRBV12-3 or TRBV12-4, the J call TRBJ1-2; D ambiguous. The length of the CDR3 is 11 residues. With 3 bases removed from V and 4 bases from J, the gap between germline ends came to 3 bases. The CDR3 coding sequence is TGTGCCAGCAGTTTCGGCTATGGCTACACCTTC. This codes for CASSFGYGYTF.

The chain is built from TRBV28 and TRBJ1-4; 9 positions agree with TRBD1. From germline, CDR1 is MDHEN and CDR2 SYDVKM. This CDR3 contains 14 residues. V dropped 5 bases and J dropped 8; count of bases not matched to a gene: 6. The CDR3 nucleotides are TGTGCCAGCAGTGCGGGACAGGGAGGCGAAAAACTGTTTTTT. It yields the protein CASSAGQGGEKLFF.

The V and J genes are TRBV9 and TRBJ1-1; 11 bases line up with TRBD1. CDR3 length: 15 amino acids. Germline assignment: CDR1 SGDLS and CDR2 YYNGEE. Germline trimming cut 5 bases from V and 1 base from J; bases unmatched to any gene: 4. Written as DNA, the CDR3 is TGTGCCAGCAGGGGGACAGGGGGACCGAACACTGAAGCTTTCTTT. It encodes CASRGTGGPNTEAFF.

The rearrangement joins TRBV5-1 to TRBJ2-2, with 10 bases identical to TRBD2. Germline V lookup: CDR1 SGHRS, CDR2 YFSETQ. The CDR3 runs to 16 residues. The V gene end was trimmed by 5 bases and the J gene end by 3 bases; junction bases not matched to a gene: 7. CDR3: CASSLSGRAHTGELFF. DNA of the CDR3: TGCGCCAGCAGTCTCAGCGGGAGGGCCCACACCGGGGAGCTGTTTTTT.

A few counts support this clone. The chain employs TRBV7-2 and TRBJ2-1, with D possibly being TRBD2 (5 bases). The CDR3 totals 14 residues. Germline V CDR1 and CDR2: SGHTA, FQGNSA. Between the trimmed V and J ends, which lost 5 bases and 7 bases, there was a span of 15 bases. CDR3 sequence reads: CASSTRGGDNEQFF. The CDR3 nucleotides read TGTGCCAGCAGCACCCGGGGTGGGGATAATGAGCAGTTCTTC.

V gene TRBV2 combines with J gene TRBJ2-7, with a possible D match to TRBD1 (5 bases). This CDR3 spans 14 amino acids. CDR1 and CDR2 (germline): SNHLY, FYNNEI. Trimming removed 7 bases from V and 1 base from J, with 14 bases in between. The CDR3 sequence: CASTADSSSYEQYF. The CDR3, as DNA: TGTGCCAGCACTGCCGACAGCTCTTCCTACGAGCAGTACTTC. The full variable domain, completed using reference TRBV2 and TRBJ2-7, is EPEVTQTPSHQVTQMGQEVILRCVPISNHLYFYWYRQILGQKVEFLVSFYNNEISEKSEIFDDQFSVERPDGSNFTLKIRSTKLEDSAMYFCASTADSSSYEQYFGPGTRLTVT.

The rearrangement uses TRBV19 and TRBJ1-2; 9 bases fit TRBD1. Germline CDR1 and CDR2: LNHDA and SQIVND (reference sequence). CDR3 length equals 12 residues. V lost 6 bases and J lost 4; bases outside the gene matches: 0. CDR3 protein: CASRTGGYGYTF. The DNA of the CDR3 is TGTGCCAGTAGGACAGGGGGCTATGGCTACACCTTC.

V usage is TRBV5-1 and J usage is TRBJ2-3; D gene unclear. This CDR3 region has 14 residues. V lost 0 bases and J lost 1, with 6 bases in between. Germline loops: CDR1 SGHRS, CDR2 YFSETQ. The CDR3 here is CASSLALGTDTQYF. The CDR3 DNA reads TGCGCCAGCAGCTTGGCCCTTGGCACAGATACGCAGTATTTT.

This CDR3 is CASSQDNRNEQFF. The CDR3 DNA sequence: TGCGCCAGCAGCCAAGATAACCGGAATGAGCAGTTCTTC. The chain is built from TRBV4-1 and TRBJ2-1; D unresolved. The CDR3 has 13 amino acids. The V end was cut by 0 bases, the J end by 7 bases, with 7 bases between. The germline CDR1 and CDR2 sequences are MGHRA and YSYEKL.

J is TRBJ2-7 and V is TRBV6-5; TRBD2 agrees at 9 bases. In germline, CDR1 is MNHEY, CDR2 SVGAGI. After removal of 4 bases from V and 4 bases from J, the junction contained 8 bases not matched to a gene. This CDR3 is 15 amino acids long. The DNA of the CDR3 is TGTGCCAGCAGTTCCCTTAGCGGGAGTTTTTACGAGCAGTACTTC. Amino acids: CASSSLSGSFYEQYF.

This chain links TRBV28 with TRBJ1-4; maybe TRBD1 (5 bases). In germline, CDR1 is MDHEN, CDR2 SYDVKM. V gave up 8 bases and J gave up 4 bases, with 14 bases separating them. The CDR3 consists of 14 residues. The CDR3, as DNA: TGTGCCAGCGGGGGGAGCGCGTTTAATGAAAAACTGTTTTTT. This codes for CASGGSAFNEKLFF.

The CDR3 loop reads CASSPSTYPGNTIYF. CDR3 nucleotide sequence: TGTGCCAGCAGCCCCTCGACTTACCCCGGAAACACCATATATTTT. The chain uses TRBV5-4 and TRBJ1-3; no reliable D call. The CDR3 is made up of 15 amino acids. The V gene's germline CDR1 is SGHNT and CDR2 YYREEE (reference sequence). V lost 4 bases and J 4 bases, leaving 15 bases between the germline ends.